This section outlines one T cell receptor (beta chain) sequence together with its context. Then a second PCR, running roughly 7 to 11 cycles, was carried out with a sample-barcoded 5' primer and a J-beta primer mix. Researchers report that a template-switch adaptor with 12 random nucleotides tagged each cDNA molecule. TCRdb recomputed calls from the 5' RACE reads with MiXCR, one row per CDR3 protein. The sample has some 1.5 million distinct CDR3 sequences; about 30% are singletons. This sample was included in a study of blood T cells in healthy people across ages. About the research overall: Per every two T cells, about one barcoded beta molecule was captured by template switching.

Germline loops: CDR1 LGHDT, CDR2 YNNKEL (reference sequence). This CDR3 has 15 amino acids. The chain combines TRBV3-1 with TRBJ2-7, with D possibly being TRBD2 (5 bases). The tail of the sequence fits TRBJ2-5 better, so the J call may be wrong. This sequence originates from a woman in her 30s in good health. Sequencing was carried out using blood. This chain's CDR3 is CASSRGQKWIETQYF. CDR3 coding DNA: TGTGCCAGCAGTCGGGGTCAGAAATGGATAGAGACCCAGTACTTC.